This TCR beta chain comes out of a study of T cells in Graves' hyperthyroidism and ophthalmopathy. Across the study: Upon initial diagnosis and before any treatment, peripheral blood was collected. Study results and limitations: Ophthalmopathy, as predicted by the model, came a median around 6 months after the prediction.

Trimming cost V 6 bases and J 5 bases, with 13 bases left between them. The CDR3 loop spans 14 amino acids. Germline V gene lookup returns CDR1 MNHEY and CDR2 SMNVEV (reference sequence). Regions amplified from RNA transcripts were the TCR beta CDR3 regions. HTBI primers drove first-round RT-PCR of the TCR CDR3. TCRdb analysed the multiplex PCR reads with MiXCR anew, one entry per CDR3 protein. Of 250,000 to 300,000 distinct CDR3 sequences listed, 13% to 15% are singletons. At least ten counts were recorded for this clonotype. The antigen remains unidentified. The chain couples TRBV27 to TRBJ2-2; no reliable D call. This receptor was obtained from a woman in her forties or fifties with Graves' hyperthyroidism that later progressed to Graves' ophthalmopathy. The specimen sequenced was blood. For the CDR3, the DNA is TGTGCCAGCAGAAGGGATGGGGTGACCGGGGAGCTGTTTTTT. It codes for CASRRDGVTGELFF.